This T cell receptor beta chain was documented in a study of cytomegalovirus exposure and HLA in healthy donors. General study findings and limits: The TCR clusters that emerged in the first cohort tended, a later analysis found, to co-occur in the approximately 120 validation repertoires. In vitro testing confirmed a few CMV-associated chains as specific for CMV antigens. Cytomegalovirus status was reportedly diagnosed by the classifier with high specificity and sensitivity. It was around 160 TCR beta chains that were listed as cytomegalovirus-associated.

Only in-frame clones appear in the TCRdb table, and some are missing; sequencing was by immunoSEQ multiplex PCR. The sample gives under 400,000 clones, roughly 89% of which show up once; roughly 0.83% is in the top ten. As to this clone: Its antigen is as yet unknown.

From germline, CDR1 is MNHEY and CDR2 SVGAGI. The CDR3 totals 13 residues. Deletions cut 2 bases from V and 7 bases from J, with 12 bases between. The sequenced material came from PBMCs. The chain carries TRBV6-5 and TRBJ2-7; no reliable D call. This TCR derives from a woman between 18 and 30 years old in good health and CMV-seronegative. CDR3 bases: TGTGCCAGCAGTTACGGATCTGAGGCGGAGCAGTACTTC. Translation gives CASSYGSEAEQYF.